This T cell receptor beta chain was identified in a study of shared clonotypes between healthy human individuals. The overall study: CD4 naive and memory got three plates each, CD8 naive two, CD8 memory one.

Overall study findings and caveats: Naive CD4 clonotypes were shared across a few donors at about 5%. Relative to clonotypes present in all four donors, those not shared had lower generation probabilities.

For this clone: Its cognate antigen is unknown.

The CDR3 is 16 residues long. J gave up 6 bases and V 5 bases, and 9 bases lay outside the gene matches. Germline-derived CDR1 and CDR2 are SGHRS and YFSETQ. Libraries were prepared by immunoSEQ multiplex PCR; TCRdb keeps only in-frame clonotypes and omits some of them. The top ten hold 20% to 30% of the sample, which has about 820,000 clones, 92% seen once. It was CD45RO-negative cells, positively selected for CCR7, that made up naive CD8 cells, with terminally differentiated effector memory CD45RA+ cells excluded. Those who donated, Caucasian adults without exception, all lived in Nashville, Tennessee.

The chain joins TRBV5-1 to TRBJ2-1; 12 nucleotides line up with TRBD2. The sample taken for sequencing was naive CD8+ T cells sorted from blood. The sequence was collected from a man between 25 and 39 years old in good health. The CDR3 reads CASRPRLAGVGNEQFF. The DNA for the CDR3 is TGCGCCAGCAGACCGCGACTAGCGGGAGTGGGCAATGAGCAGTTCTTC.